The source of this TCR beta chain is a study of blood T cell repertoires in COVID-19. The data were produced by immunoSEQ multiplex PCR, yet TCRdb's version contains in-frame clones alone and is incomplete. The data contain approximately 130,000 clones, over 70% of them singletons. This TCR was sampled from a man older than 75 with acute or convalescent COVID-19. The material sequenced was peripheral blood.

The CDR3 sequence: CASSGMGQGNYGYTF. CDR3 coding DNA: TGTGCCAGCAGCGGCATGGGACAGGGAAACTATGGCTACACCTTC. V usage is TRBV3-1 (or the pseudogene TRBV3-2) and J usage is TRBJ1-2, with 9 nucleotides matching TRBD1. Germline values: CDR1 LGHDT, CDR2 YNNKEL (reference sequence). V shed 5 bases and J 2 bases; nucleotides not matched to a gene: 6. The CDR3 totals 15 residues.